This TCR beta chain was identified during a study of T cells after yellow fever vaccination. Generation of TCR cDNA used 5'RACE template switching (which added a universal primer site and UMIs). One entry per CDR3 protein, called by TCRdb with MiXCR from the 5' RACE reads. The sample consists of about 75,000 distinct CDR3 sequences, around 7% of them appearing once. CDR3 length: 15 amino acids. With 0 bases clipped from V and 6 bases from J, the junction kept 6 bases outside the gene matches. Study-level findings and limits: It was a weaker secondary response, yet one that peaked faster, at day 5 versus 15. Booster sampling recovered most clones from primary vaccination (about 97% CD4, roughly 90% CD8).

This clonotype was seen ten or more times. Its antigen is currently unknown. The chain uses TRBV12-3 or TRBV12-4 and TRBJ2-7; TRBD1 matches 9 bases. Sequenced here: CD8+ T cells sorted from PBMCs, sampled 10 days after the first yellow fever vaccination. This TCR came from a young man who received the YFV17D yellow fever vaccine. Here the CDR3 reads CASSLALGTGIEQYF. The CDR3 region has the DNA TGTGCCAGCAGTTTAGCGCTGGGGACAGGGATCGAGCAGTACTTC.